This T cell receptor beta chain was sequenced in a study of vaccination and CD4 T cells after COVID-19. Study-level background: In culture, cells were exposed to overlapping spike peptides from SARS-CoV-2, HCoV-NL63, HCoV-OC43 and HCoV-229E.

The treatment denotes: roughly 10-day PBMC culture with coronavirus spike peptide pools or control peptides (ViraFEST assay). Comments on this clonotype: Its antigen remains unidentified.

Cultured CD4+ T-cell DNA underwent Oncomine TCR Beta short-read sequencing. Cultured CD4+ T cells yielded the extracted genomic DNA. TCRdb re-derived calls from the PCR reads in MiXCR, one entry per CDR3 protein. The sample lists 20,000 to 25,000 distinct CDR3 sequences, 40% to 60% occurring once. The sample was CD4+ T cells from blood, cultured in vitro. The receptor was derived from a human donor who had recovered from COVID-19.

The CDR3 loop is CASSQKAGGAVNTEAFF. DNA of the CDR3: TGCGCCAGCAGCCAAAAAGCAGGCGGAGCAGTGAACACTGAAGCTTTCTTT. V gene TRBV4-3 combines with J gene TRBJ1-1; D is unresolved. The V and J ends lost 2 bases and 0 bases respectively, with 16 bases between them. CDR3 length: 17 residues. The V gene's germline CDR1 is LGHNA and CDR2 YSLEER.